This T cell receptor (beta chain) appears in the sequencing data of a study of cytomegalovirus exposure and HLA in healthy donors. The study, taken as a whole, reports: Most TCR sequences showed up rarely, but some public TCRs showed up in many donors. Cytomegalovirus association was assigned to 170 or so TCR beta chains.

Sequencing was performed with immunoSEQ multiplex PCR; in TCRdb, only in-frame clones are kept and a portion is missing. The sample has 150,000 to 200,000 clones, roughly 91% seen once; the top ten hold under 4.5%. As for this clone: As yet, its antigen is unknown.

Trimming stripped 5 bases from V and 2 bases from J, with 9 bases between. The CDR3 totals 13 residues. Germline V gene lookup returns CDR1 SGHAT and CDR2 FQNNGV. The source of this sequence is a man aged 18 to 30 in good health and CMV-seropositive. Sequencing was carried out using PBMCs. The chain carries TRBV11-2 and TRBJ1-1; D is unclear. The DNA of the CDR3 is TGTGCCAGCAGCGCGGGTTTAAACACTGAAGCTTTCTTT. Its protein is CASSAGLNTEAFF.